The source of this TCR beta chain is a study of PD-L1 blockade in urothelial cancer. Overall study: Prior chemotherapy ranged from 0 to 3 regimens per patient. Investigators checked blood 3 weeks (second dose) and 6 weeks after treatment start.

Overall study results and limits: Pretreatment clonality of the blood TCR repertoire below the median was predictive of superior survival.

Templates that were synthetic TCR analogs were spiked into each PCR. Profiled with immunoSEQ multiplex PCR; TCRdb holds only in-frame clones, not every one. The table includes 130,000 or so clones, about 88% detected once. This clone was counted once. Its target is unknown. Germline CDR1 SGHDN, CDR2 FVKESK. Between the trimmed V and J ends, which lost 3 bases and 3 bases, there was a span of 16 bases. The CDR3 has 16 residues. Time point reported: pretreatment peripheral blood. The origin of this receptor is a man aged 45-65 years with urothelial cancer. The V gene is TRBV14, the J gene TRBJ2-3, with D perhaps TRBD2 (6 bases). Sequenced material: PBMCs, taken around atezolizumab (anti-PD-L1) treatment. The CDR3 DNA sequence: TGTGCCAGCAGCCACTCGATCCTCGGGAGAACAGATACGCAGTATTTT. Its translation: CASSHSILGRTDTQYF.